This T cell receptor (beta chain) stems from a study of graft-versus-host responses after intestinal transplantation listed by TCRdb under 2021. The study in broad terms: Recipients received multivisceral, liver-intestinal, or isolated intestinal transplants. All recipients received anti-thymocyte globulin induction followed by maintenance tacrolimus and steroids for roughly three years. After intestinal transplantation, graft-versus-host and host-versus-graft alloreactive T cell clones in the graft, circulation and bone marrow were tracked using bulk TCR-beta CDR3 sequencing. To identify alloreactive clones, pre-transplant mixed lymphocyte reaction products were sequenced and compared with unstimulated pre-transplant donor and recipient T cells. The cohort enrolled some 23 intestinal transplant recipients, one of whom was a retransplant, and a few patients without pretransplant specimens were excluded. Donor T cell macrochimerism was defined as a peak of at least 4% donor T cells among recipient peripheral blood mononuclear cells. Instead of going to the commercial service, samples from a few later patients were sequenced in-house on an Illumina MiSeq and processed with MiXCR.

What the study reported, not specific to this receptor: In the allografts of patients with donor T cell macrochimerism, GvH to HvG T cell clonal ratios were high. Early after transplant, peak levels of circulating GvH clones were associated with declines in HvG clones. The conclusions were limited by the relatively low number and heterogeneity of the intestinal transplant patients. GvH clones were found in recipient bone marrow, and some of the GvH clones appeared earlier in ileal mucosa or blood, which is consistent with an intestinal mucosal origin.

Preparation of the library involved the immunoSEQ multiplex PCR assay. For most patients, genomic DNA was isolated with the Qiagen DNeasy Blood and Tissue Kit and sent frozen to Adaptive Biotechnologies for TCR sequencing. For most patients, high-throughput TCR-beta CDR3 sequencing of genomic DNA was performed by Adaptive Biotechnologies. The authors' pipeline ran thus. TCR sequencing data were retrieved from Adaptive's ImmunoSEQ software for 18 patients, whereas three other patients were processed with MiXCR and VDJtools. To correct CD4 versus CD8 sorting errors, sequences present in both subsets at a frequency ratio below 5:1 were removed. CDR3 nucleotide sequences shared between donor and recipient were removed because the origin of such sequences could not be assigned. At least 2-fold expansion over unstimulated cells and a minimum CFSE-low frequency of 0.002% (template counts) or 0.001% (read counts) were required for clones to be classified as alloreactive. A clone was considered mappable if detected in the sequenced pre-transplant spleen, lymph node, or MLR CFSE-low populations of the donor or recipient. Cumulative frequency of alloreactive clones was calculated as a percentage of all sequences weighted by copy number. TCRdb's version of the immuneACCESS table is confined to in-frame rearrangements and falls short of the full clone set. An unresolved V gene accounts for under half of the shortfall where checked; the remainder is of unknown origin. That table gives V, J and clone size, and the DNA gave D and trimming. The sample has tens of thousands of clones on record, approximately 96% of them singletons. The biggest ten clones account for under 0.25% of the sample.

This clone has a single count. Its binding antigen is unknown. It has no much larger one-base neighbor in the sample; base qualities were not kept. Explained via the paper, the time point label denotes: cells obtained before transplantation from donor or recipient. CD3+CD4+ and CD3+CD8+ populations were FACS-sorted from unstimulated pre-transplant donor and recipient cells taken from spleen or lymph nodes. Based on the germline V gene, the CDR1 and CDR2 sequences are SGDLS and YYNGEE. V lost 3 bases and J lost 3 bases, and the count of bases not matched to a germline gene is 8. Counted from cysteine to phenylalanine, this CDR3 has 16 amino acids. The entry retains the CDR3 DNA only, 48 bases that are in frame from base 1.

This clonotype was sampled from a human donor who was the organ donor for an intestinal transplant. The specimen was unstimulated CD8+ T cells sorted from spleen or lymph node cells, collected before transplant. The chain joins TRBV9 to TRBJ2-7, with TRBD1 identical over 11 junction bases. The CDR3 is CASSATGTGGFYEQYF. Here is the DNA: TGTGCCAGCAGCGCAACCGGGACAGGGGGGTTCTACGAGCAGTACTTC.